This TCR beta chain comes out of a study of T-cell reconstitution after alpha-beta-depleted transplantation in children. V gave up 4 bases and J gave up 4 bases, with 14 bases separating them. The CDR3 has 14 residues. Germline CDR1 is SGHRS and CDR2 is YFSETQ. It was with unique molecular identifiers that the TCRbeta library was prepared. MiXCR was run by TCRdb on the PCR reads, yielding one entry per CDR3 protein. This table has 210,000 or so distinct CDR3 sequences, approximately 9% appearing once. This chain connects TRBV5-1 to TRBJ1-2; weak D call: TRBD1 (5 bases). The sequence was collected from a human donor who donated a stem cell graft to a child with acute lymphoblastic leukemia. The specimen was PBMCs from the stem cell graft donor, collected from the stem cell graft. CDR3 in DNA: TGCGCCAGCAGCCGGAGGGACGGAAGCTATGGCTACACCTTC. As protein: CASSRRDGSYGYTF.